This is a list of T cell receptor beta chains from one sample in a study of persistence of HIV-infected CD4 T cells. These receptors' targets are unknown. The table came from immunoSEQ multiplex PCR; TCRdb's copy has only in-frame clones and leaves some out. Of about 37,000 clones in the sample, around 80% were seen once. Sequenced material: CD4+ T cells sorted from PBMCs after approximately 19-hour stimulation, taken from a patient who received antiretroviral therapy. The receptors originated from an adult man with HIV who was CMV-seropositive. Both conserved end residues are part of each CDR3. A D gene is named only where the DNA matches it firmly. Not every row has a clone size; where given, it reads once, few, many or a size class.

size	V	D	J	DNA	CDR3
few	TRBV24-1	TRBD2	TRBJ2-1	TGTGCCACCAGTGATGCCGAGCGGGGGCCCAGGGAGCAGTTCTTC	CATSDAERGPREQFF
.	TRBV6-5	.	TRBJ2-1	TGTGCCAGCAGCAGAAGGTTACCCTACAATGAGCAGTTCTTC	CASSRRLPYNEQFF
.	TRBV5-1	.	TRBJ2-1	TGCGCCAGCAGCCCGTTTAGACAGACCTACAATGAGCAGTTCTTC	CASSPFRQTYNEQFF
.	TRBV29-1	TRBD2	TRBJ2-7	TGCAGCATACGTTCGGGGGGCGAGCAGTACTTC	CSIRSGGEQYF
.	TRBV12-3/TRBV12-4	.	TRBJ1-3	TGTGCCAGCAGTCTGGGCGGGGGAAACACCATATATTTT	CASSLGGGNTIYF
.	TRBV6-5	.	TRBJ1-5	TGTGCCAGCAGTTACCTGACAGGTAGCAATCAGCCCCAGCATTTT	CASSYLTGSNQPQHF
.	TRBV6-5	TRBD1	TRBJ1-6	TGTGCCAGCAGAAGACAGGGTAATTCACCCCTCCACTTT	CASRRQGNSPLHF
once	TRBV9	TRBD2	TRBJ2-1	TGTGCCAGCAGCGTCTTAGCGGGGGGGCTTAGTGAGCAGTTCTTC	CASSVLAGGLSEQFF
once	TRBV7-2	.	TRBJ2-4	TGTGCCAGCAGCCCCACTGCGGCCAAAAACATTCAGTACTTC	CASSPTAAKNIQYF
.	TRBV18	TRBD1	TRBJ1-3	TGTGCCAGCTCACCCCTCTCAAAGATTCAGGGGGCGAGCTCTGGAAACACCATATATTTT	CASSPLSKIQGASSGNTIYF
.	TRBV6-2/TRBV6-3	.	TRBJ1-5	TGTGCCAGCAGTGGAACTCACGCGCTAGAGCAGCCCCAGCATTTT	CASSGTHALEQPQHF
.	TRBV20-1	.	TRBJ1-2	TGCAGTGCTAACCCAGGGGTCGGCTACACCTTC	CSANPGVGYTF
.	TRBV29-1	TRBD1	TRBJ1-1	TGCAGCGTTGAGGTCAGGGGGCGGGACACTGAAGCTTTCTTT	CSVEVRGRDTEAFF
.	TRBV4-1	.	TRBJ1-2	TGCGCCAGCAGCCCAACGACAGCAGCGAACTATGGCTACACCTTC	CASSPTTAANYGYTF
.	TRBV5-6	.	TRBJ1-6	TGTGCCAGCAGCTTGGGGACCACGAGTTCACCCCTCCACTTT	CASSLGTTSSPLHF
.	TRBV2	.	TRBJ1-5	TGTGCCAGCAGCTCCCCCGCAGACAGTCATAGCAATCAGCCCCAGCATTTT	CASSSPADSHSNQPQHF
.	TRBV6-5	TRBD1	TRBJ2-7	TGTGCCAGCAGTTACTCGACGACAGGGCACGAGCAGTACTTC	CASSYSTTGHEQYF
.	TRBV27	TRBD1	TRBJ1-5	TGTGCCAGCAGCAACAGGGGGTGGAATAGCAATCAGCCCCAGCATTTT	CASSNRGWNSNQPQHF
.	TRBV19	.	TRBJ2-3	TGTGCCAGTAGTATTAACGGGTTGGGGAGGGGGCAAGGCACAGATACGCAGTATTTT	CASSINGLGRGQGTDTQYF
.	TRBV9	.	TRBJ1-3	TGTGCCAGCAGCGTAGGGGGGTCTTTGGCCGCACTGTCTGGAAACACCATATATTTT	CASSVGGSLAALSGNTIYF
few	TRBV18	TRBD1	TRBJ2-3	TGTGCCAGCTCCACCCCGACAGGGGAGGATACGCAGTATTTT	CASSTPTGEDTQYF
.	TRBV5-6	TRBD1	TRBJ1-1	TGTGCCAGCAGCTGGACAGGGGTTGGGACTGAAGCTTTCTTT	CASSWTGVGTEAFF
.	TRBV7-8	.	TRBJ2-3	TGTGCCAGCAGCTTTCTCCCTAGCACAGATACGCAGTATTTT	CASSFLPSTDTQYF
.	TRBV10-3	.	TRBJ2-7	TGTGCCATCAGTGGGGCCGAGGGGCCGGGCTCCTACGAGCAGTACTTC	CAISGAEGPGSYEQYF
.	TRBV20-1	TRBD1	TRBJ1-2	TGCAGTGCTAGTAGCTGGGACAGGGTATCCGGCTACACCTTC	CSASSWDRVSGYTF
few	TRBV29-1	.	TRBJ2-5	TGCAGCTCCTTTACCCCAACCAAGAAGACCCAGTACTTC	CSSFTPTKKTQYF
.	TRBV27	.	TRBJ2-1	TGTGCCAGCAGTTTAAATCGCAGGGAGCAGTTCTTC	CASSLNRREQFF
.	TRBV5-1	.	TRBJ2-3	TGCGCCAGCAGCGGGGGTACAGGTAGGGCAGATACGCAGTATTTT	CASSGGTGRADTQYF
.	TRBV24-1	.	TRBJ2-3	TGTGCCACCAGTGATACCAGACAGCGCACAGATACGCAGTATTTT	CATSDTRQRTDTQYF